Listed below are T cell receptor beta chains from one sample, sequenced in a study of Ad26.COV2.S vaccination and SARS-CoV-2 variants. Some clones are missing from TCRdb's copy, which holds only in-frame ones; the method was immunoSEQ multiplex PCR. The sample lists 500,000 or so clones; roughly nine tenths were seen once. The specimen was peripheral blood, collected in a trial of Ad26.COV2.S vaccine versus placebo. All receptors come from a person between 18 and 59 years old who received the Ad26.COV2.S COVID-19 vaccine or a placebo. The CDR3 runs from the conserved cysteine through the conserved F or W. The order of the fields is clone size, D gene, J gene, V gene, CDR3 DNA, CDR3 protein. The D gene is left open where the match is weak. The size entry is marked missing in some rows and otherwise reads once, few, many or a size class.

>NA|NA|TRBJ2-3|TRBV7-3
TGTGCCAGCAGCTTAATGGGGGGGCCCACAGATACGCAGTATTTT
CASSLMGGPTDTQYF
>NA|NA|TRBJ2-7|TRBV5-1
TGCGCCAGCAGCTTGGAAGGTAGCGTCGAGCAGTACTTC
CASSLEGSVEQYF
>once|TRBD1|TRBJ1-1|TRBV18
TGTGCCAGCTCACCAATCCAGGGACAGGATGCTGAAGCTTTCTTT
CASSPIQGQDAEAFF
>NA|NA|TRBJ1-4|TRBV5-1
TGCGCCAGCGGAAGGTATACAACTAATGAAAAACTGTTTTTT
CASGRYTTNEKLFF
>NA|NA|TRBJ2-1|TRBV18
TGTGCCAGCTCACCTGTGACTCCGGGGGATGAGCAGTTCTTC
CASSPVTPGDEQFF
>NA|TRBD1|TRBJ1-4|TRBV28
TGTGCCAGCAGCCCCTATCGGACAGGGGAGAGTGAAAAACTGTTTTTT
CASSPYRTGESEKLFF
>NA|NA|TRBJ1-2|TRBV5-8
TGTGCCAGCAGCTTGTCAGGAAACTATGGCTACACCTTC
CASSLSGNYGYTF
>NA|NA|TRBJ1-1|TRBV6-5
TGTGCCAGCAGTTACGGGTGGGGCGCCGCATCTGAAGCTTTCTTT
CASSYGWGAASEAFF
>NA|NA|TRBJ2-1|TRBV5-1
TGCGCCAGCAGCTTGGCCCGGGACCTGTCCTACAATGAGCAGTTCTTC
CASSLARDLSYNEQFF
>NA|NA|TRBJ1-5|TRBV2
TGTGCCAGCAGTGTCTATAACGAGGGCAATCAGCCCCAGCATTTT
CASSVYNEGNQPQHF
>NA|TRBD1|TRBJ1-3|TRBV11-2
TGTGCCAGCAGCTTCTACAGACAGGGATCTGGAAACACCATATATTTT
CASSFYRQGSGNTIYF
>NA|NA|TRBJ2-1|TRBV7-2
TGTGCCAGCAGCTTAGCAGGGACCACATACAATGAGCAGTTCTTC
CASSLAGTTYNEQFF
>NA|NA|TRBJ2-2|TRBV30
TGTGCCTGGAGTGTAGTAGCGTTCTTCGGGCGTACCGGGGAGCTGTTTTTT
CAWSVVAFFGRTGELFF
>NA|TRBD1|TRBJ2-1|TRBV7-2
TGTGCCAGCAGCTTAGCAGGGGGCGGCGACCCCTACAATGAGCAGTTCTTC
CASSLAGGGDPYNEQFF
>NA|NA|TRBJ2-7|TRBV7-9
TGTGCCAGCAGCTTAGACAGGTCCTACGAGCAGTACTTC
CASSLDRSYEQYF
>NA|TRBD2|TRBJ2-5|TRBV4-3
TGCGCCAGCAGCCCCATCGGGCTAGCGGGAGAGACCCAGTACTTC
CASSPIGLAGETQYF
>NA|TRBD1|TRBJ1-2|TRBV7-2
TGTGCCAGCAGCCCAGGGACAGGGGGCTATGGCTACACCTTC
CASSPGTGGYGYTF
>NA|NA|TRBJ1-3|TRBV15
TGTGCCACCAGCACATCTGGAAACACCATATATTTT
CATSTSGNTIYF
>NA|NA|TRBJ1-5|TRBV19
TGTGCCAGTACCCTGGCGGGATACGGACAGTTTAGCAATCAGCCCCAGCATTTT
CASTLAGYGQFSNQPQHF
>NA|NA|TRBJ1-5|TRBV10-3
TGTGCCATCAGTGCTGACAGTGCCCAGCCCCAGCATTTT
CAISADSAQPQHF
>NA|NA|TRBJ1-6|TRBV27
TGTGCCAGCAGTTTATCAGCCCCAGGCTCCTATAATTCACCCCTCCACTTT
CASSLSAPGSYNSPLHF
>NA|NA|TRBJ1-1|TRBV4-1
TGCGCCAGCAGTTATCACACTGAAGCTTTCTTT
CASSYHTEAFF